This passage covers 3 T cell receptor beta chains from one sample sequenced in a study of CD4 T cell repertoires in COVID-19. No culture step preceded sequencing of the ex vivo isolated memory T cells. TCRdb keeps only in-frame clones here, not all; method: immunoSEQ multiplex PCR. Here the sample spans under 8,500 clones, less than 90% being singletons. The sample here was effector memory CD4+ T cells from blood, taken before the COVID-19 pandemic. These receptors were taken from a human donor who had COVID-19.

The chain couples TRBV27 to TRBJ2-5; 8 bases map to TRBD2. J gave up 9 bases and V 4 bases, and 4 bases lay outside the gene matches. Germline CDR1 reads MNHEY; CDR2 reads SMNVEV (reference sequence). The CDR3 consists of 12 residues. For the CDR3, the DNA is TGTGCCAGCAGTTCCCAGCGGGGGCCCCAGTACTTC. Translation: CASSSQRGPQYF.

The rearrangement links TRBV6-1 to TRBJ1-5; 7 bases are shared with TRBD1. CDR1 is MNHNS, CDR2 SASEGT, per germline. This CDR3 spans 17 amino acids. Losses at the gene ends were 4 bases for V and 0 bases for J; bases not matched to a gene: 9. CDR3 nucleotide sequence: TGTGCCAGCAGTGCCCGACAGGGTTCGAATAGCAATCAGCCCCAGCATTTT. Protein sequence: CASSARQGSNSNQPQHF.

This rearrangement joins TRBV5-1 to TRBJ2-3, with TRBD2 matching 9 bases. CDR1 and CDR2 (germline): SGHRS, YFSETQ. With 6 bases clipped from V and 1 base from J, the junction kept 6 bases outside the gene matches. The CDR3 has 15 residues. The CDR3 region is CASTELAGGTDTQYF. The CDR3 nucleotides read TGCGCCAGCACTGAATTAGCGGGGGGCACAGATACGCAGTATTTT.